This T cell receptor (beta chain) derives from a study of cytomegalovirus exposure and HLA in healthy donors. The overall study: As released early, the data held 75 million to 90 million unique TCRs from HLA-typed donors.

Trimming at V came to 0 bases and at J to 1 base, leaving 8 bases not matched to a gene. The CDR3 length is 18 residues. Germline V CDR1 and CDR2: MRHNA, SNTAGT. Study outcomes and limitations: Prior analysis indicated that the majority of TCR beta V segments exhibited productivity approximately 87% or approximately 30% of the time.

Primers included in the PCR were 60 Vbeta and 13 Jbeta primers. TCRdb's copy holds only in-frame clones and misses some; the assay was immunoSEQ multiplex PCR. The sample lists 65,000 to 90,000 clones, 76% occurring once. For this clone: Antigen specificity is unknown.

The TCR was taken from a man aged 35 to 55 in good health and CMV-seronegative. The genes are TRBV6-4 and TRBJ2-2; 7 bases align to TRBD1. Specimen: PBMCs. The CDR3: CASSDSIGAGGNTGELFF. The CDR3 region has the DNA TGTGCCAGCAGTGACTCGATAGGGGCAGGGGGGAACACCGGGGAGCTGTTTTTT.